A single T cell receptor beta chain is shown here with its context. This CDR3 spans 16 amino acids. The V gene end was trimmed by 5 bases and the J gene end by 4 bases; junction bases not matched to a gene: 6. In germline, CDR1 is SGHVS, CDR2 FNYEAQ. These data belong to a study of blood T cell repertoires in COVID-19. For the study at large: The United States, Italy and Spain supplied acute and convalescent COVID-19 samples. Sources were T cells, B-cell-depleted T cells, or PBMCs; the material itself was cDNA or gDNA.

In the authors' workflow: Amplification of reference gene primers provided the estimated nucleated cell counts. TCRdb's copy holds only in-frame clones and misses some; the assay was immunoSEQ multiplex PCR. Clonal size and the V and J genes are those of that table, whereas D and trimming came from the DNA. This table has 250,000 to 350,000 clones, around 88% appearing once. The origin of this receptor is a woman aged 45-65 years with acute or convalescent COVID-19. Material: peripheral blood. The chain is built from TRBV7-6 and TRBJ1-3, with 12 bases aligning to TRBD1. The CDR3: CASSPGQGALGNTIYF. Here the CDR3 DNA reads TGTGCCAGCAGCCCGGGACAGGGGGCGTTGGGAAACACCATATATTTT.